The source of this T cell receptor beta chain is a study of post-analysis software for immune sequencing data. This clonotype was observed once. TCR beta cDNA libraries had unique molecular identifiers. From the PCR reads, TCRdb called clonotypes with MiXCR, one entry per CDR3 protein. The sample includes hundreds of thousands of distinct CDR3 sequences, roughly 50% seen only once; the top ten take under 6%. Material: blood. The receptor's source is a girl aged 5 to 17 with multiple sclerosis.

CDR3 loop: CASSLLGGVDEQFF. DNA for the CDR3: TGTGCCAGCAGCTTGCTTGGGGGGGTGGATGAGCAGTTCTTC. The rearrangement joins TRBV5-5 to TRBJ2-1, with 7 bases identical to TRBD2. The germline CDR1 and CDR2 sequences are SGHKS and YYEKEE (reference sequence). The CDR3 loop spans 14 amino acids. V dropped 1 base and J dropped 8; count of bases not matched to a gene: 6.